These T cell receptor beta chains were read from a single sample in a study of persistence of HIV-infected CD4 T cells. Clones were sequenced by immunoSEQ multiplex PCR, and TCRdb holds only the in-frame ones, with some missing. The top ten hold under 20% of the sample, which has 30,000 to 40,000 clones, roughly four fifths seen once. No cognate antigen is known for these TCRs. Sequencing was performed on CD4+ T cells sorted from PBMCs after approximately 20-hour stimulation, taken from a patient who received antiretroviral therapy. These receptors originate from an adult woman with HIV who was CMV-seropositive. The CDR3 runs from the conserved cysteine through the conserved F or W. Fields, in order: CDR3 DNA, CDR3 protein, J gene, V gene, CDR3 length, D gene, clone size. D genes are given only for firm matches. Clone size appears in some rows only: once, few, many, or a class for an expanded clone.

TGTGCCAGCAGGGGGGCAGGGGGGGTCGGCATTCAGTACTTC | CASRGAGGVGIQYF | TRBJ2-4 | TRBV28 | 14 | NA | NA
TGTGCCAGCAGTGAATCAATCAGGGGGTTCAACTATGGCTACACCTTC | CASSESIRGFNYGYTF | TRBJ1-2 | TRBV25-1 | 16 | TRBD1 | once
TGTGCCAGCAGCTCGATAGCCGGGGGACTAGCGGTCGGGGACGGGGAGCTGTTTTTT | CASSSIAGGLAVGDGELFF | TRBJ2-2 | TRBV7-6 | 19 | TRBD2 | NA
TGTGCCAGCAGCCAATCTGGTCAGCTTAGGAGTGAAAAACTGTTTTTT | CASSQSGQLRSEKLFF | TRBJ1-4 | TRBV16 | 16 | NA | NA
TGTGCCAGCAGCTCCCTAAGGAGGCGGACGGAGACCCCCTACGAGCAGTACTTC | CASSSLRRRTETPYEQYF | TRBJ2-7 | TRBV5-6 | 18 | NA | NA
TGCGCCAGCAGCCAAGTATCAGGGGAGAATGGCTACACCTTC | CASSQVSGENGYTF | TRBJ1-2 | TRBV4-1 | 14 | NA | few
TGTGCCAGTAGTATAGATTCCCCACGACAGGGTACTGGGGCCAACGTCCTGACTTTC | CASSIDSPRQGTGANVLTF | TRBJ2-6 | TRBV19 | 19 | TRBD1 | few
TGTGCCAGCAGTCGTCCCCGACCGGGCTCGGAAAAACTGTTTTTT | CASSRPRPGSEKLFF | TRBJ1-4 | TRBV28 | 15 | NA | NA
TGTGCCAGCAGTGAATTGGGGGAAGGAGTGAGCAATCAGCCCCAGCATTTT | CASSELGEGVSNQPQHF | TRBJ1-5 | TRBV25-1 | 17 | NA | NA
TGCGCCAGCAGCTTGTCGGGGACGAGCACAGATACGCAGTATTTT | CASSLSGTSTDTQYF | TRBJ2-3 | TRBV5-1 | 15 | NA | NA
TGTGCCGGCAGTTCACCGGCGGGGACTAGTGGCAAAGAGACCCAGTACTTC | CAGSSPAGTSGKETQYF | TRBJ2-5 | TRBV28 | 17 | TRBD2 | NA
TGTGCCATCAGCGTAGGGGAGCCTGGGGCCAACGTCCTGACTTTC | CAISVGEPGANVLTF | TRBJ2-6 | TRBV10-3 | 15 | NA | NA
TGTGCCAGCAGCATTAGCGGGGGGGACACCGGGGAGCTGTTTTTT | CASSISGGDTGELFF | TRBJ2-2 | TRBV7-2 | 15 | TRBD2 | once
TGTGCCAGCAGCTTAACTTCCTACGAGCAGTACTTC | CASSLTSYEQYF | TRBJ2-7 | TRBV7-3 | 12 | NA | NA
TGTGCCTGGAGTCGTATTCCCCAACCCCTCCACTTT | CAWSRIPQPLHF | TRBJ1-6 | TRBV30 | 12 | NA | NA
TGTGCCAGCAGCCATGGACAGGGGTCTGAAGCTTTCTTT | CASSHGQGSEAFF | TRBJ1-1 | TRBV6-5 | 13 | TRBD1 | NA
TGCGCCAGTGGATTAGGCGGGACATCCTACAATGAGCAGTTCTTC | CASGLGGTSYNEQFF | TRBJ2-1 | TRBV5-1 | 15 | NA | NA
TGTGCCAGCAGCTTTCTAACTCAGGGTAAAAGTGAAGCTTTCTTT | CASSFLTQGKSEAFF | TRBJ1-1 | TRBV7-8 | 15 | NA | NA
TGTGCCAGCAGTGATCGGGGTACTTACTCCTACGAGCAGTACTTC | CASSDRGTYSYEQYF | TRBJ2-7 | TRBV25-1 | 15 | NA | NA
TGTGCCAGCAGCTCCTTTAGCAATCAGCCCCAGCATTTT | CASSSFSNQPQHF | TRBJ1-5 | TRBV7-2 | 13 | NA | few
TGCGCCAGCAGCAGGACAGGGGGGGACACTGAAGCTTTCTTT | CASSRTGGDTEAFF | TRBJ1-1 | TRBV5-1 | 14 | TRBD1 | NA
TGTGCCAGTAGGAGGGGACAGGGACATGGCTACACCTTC | CASRRGQGHGYTF | TRBJ1-2 | TRBV19 | 13 | TRBD1 | NA
TGTGCCATCAGTGTAGGGGGACAGGTCTTAAAGCAGTACTTC | CAISVGGQVLKQYF | TRBJ2-7 | TRBV10-3 | 14 | TRBD1 | NA
TGTGCCAGCAGCCACAGGGGTGGAAACACCATATATTTT | CASSHRGGNTIYF | TRBJ1-3 | TRBV3-1/TRBV3-2 | 13 | NA | NA
TGTGCCAGTAGTCGGGGACTAGCGAGGGAGCAGTACTTC | CASSRGLAREQYF | TRBJ2-7 | TRBV19 | 13 | TRBD2 | NA
TGTGCCAGCAGCGGGGGAATTGGCTACGAGCAGTACTTC | CASSGGIGYEQYF | TRBJ2-7 | TRBV5-6 | 13 | NA | NA
TGTGCCAGCAGCCCCCTTTGGCAGTACCACGGGGAGCTGTTTTTT | CASSPLWQYHGELFF | TRBJ2-2 | TRBV7-9 | 15 | NA | NA
TGTGCCAGCAGCCTGGACCGGGACAGGAGCTCCTACGAGCAGTACTTC | CASSLDRDRSSYEQYF | TRBJ2-7 | TRBV7-8 | 16 | TRBD1 | NA
TGCAGCGTTGAAGCGGTGAGCAAATGGGACAGTAGAAACACTGAAGCTTTCTTT | CSVEAVSKWDSRNTEAFF | TRBJ1-1 | TRBV29-1 | 18 | TRBD1 | once
TGTGCCATCAGTCTAGCGGGAGGGCCTGCTCAGTACTTC | CAISLAGGPAQYF | TRBJ2-7 | TRBV10-3 | 13 | TRBD2 | NA
TGTGCCAGCAGTTTAGACAGGGGGCCTTCACCCCTCCACTTT | CASSLDRGPSPLHF | TRBJ1-6 | TRBV27 | 14 | TRBD1 | NA
TGTGCCAGCAGCTTACGCCCGGGGGGGAACGGGGAGCTGTTTTTT | CASSLRPGGNGELFF | TRBJ2-2 | TRBV7-6 | 15 | TRBD2 | once
TGTGCCATCAGGGGTGGGGACAGGTTCTCCTACGAGCAGTACTTC | CAIRGGDRFSYEQYF | TRBJ2-7 | TRBV10-3 | 15 | TRBD1 | NA
TGCAGCGTGGCCCGGGACAGACTCAATGAGCAGTTCTTC | CSVARDRLNEQFF | TRBJ2-1 | TRBV29-1 | 13 | TRBD1 | NA
TGTGCCAGCTCACCACCGGGGGTGGCGTACCAAGAGACCCAGTACTTC | CASSPPGVAYQETQYF | TRBJ2-5 | TRBV18 | 16 | NA | NA
TGTGCCAGCACCCACTGGACAGGACATTCCTACGAGCAGTACTTC | CASTHWTGHSYEQYF | TRBJ2-7 | TRBV6-1 | 15 | TRBD1 | NA
TGTGCCAGCATTCGGGGCCGCGAGCAGTACTTC | CASIRGREQYF | TRBJ2-7 | TRBV6-5 | 11 | NA | NA
TGTGCCAGCAGCCTGGGAGGGGGCACTGAAGCTTTCTTT | CASSLGGGTEAFF | TRBJ1-1 | TRBV5-8 | 13 | NA | NA
TGTGCCAGTAGCCCAGGTCCGGTGGGGCAGTACTTC | CASSPGPVGQYF | TRBJ2-7 | TRBV14 | 12 | NA | NA
TGTGCCAGCAGCTCCCAAAATCGGCAGCAGAACTATGGCTACACCTTC | CASSSQNRQQNYGYTF | TRBJ1-2 | TRBV7-8 | 16 | NA | NA
TGCGCCAGCAGCCGAGAGCCGGGCACTGAAGCTTTCTTT | CASSREPGTEAFF | TRBJ1-1 | TRBV10-1 | 13 | NA | NA
TGTGCCAGCAGCCCAGGTGGAGGACCCTACACCTTC | CASSPGGGPYTF | TRBJ1-2 | TRBV3-1/TRBV3-2 | 12 | NA | NA
TGTGCCAGCAGTTTGCATGCCGGGGAGCTGTTTTTT | CASSLHAGELFF | TRBJ2-2 | TRBV12-3/TRBV12-4 | 12 | NA | NA
TGTGCCAGCAGGGAGACCCGGACAGGGGGCGGCTACACCTTC | CASRETRTGGGYTF | TRBJ1-2 | TRBV2 | 14 | TRBD1 | NA
TGTGCCAGCGGGCATGGGGGGACTGAAGCTTTCTTT | CASGHGGTEAFF | TRBJ1-1 | TRBV28 | 12 | NA | NA
TGTGCCAGCAGCTTAATTGGACAGGGCGGGAATGAGCAGTTCTTC | CASSLIGQGGNEQFF | TRBJ2-1 | TRBV7-9 | 15 | TRBD1 | NA
TGTGCCAGCAGACCGGACAGGGGGACCGGGGAGCTGTTTTTT | CASRPDRGTGELFF | TRBJ2-2 | TRBV2 | 14 | TRBD1 | NA
TGTGCCAGCAGTTTGCCCACAGGGGTTTCAAACATTCAGTACTTC | CASSLPTGVSNIQYF | TRBJ2-4 | TRBV28 | 15 | TRBD1 | NA
TGCAGCGTTGACACGGTGAGGGGGCCCGACTATGGCTACACCTTC | CSVDTVRGPDYGYTF | TRBJ1-2 | TRBV29-1 | 15 | TRBD1 | NA
TGTGCCAGCAGCTTAGCAGGGGGGCGAGAGACCCAGTACTTC | CASSLAGGRETQYF | TRBJ2-5 | TRBV7-3 | 14 | NA | NA
TGTGCCACCAGTGACAGTTTCACAGATACGCAGTATTTT | CATSDSFTDTQYF | TRBJ2-3 | TRBV24-1 | 13 | NA | NA
TGTGCCAGCACCCCCTTTTACAATGAGCAGTTCTTC | CASTPFYNEQFF | TRBJ2-1 | TRBV2 | 12 | NA | NA